The 8 T cell receptor beta chains reported below all come from one sample, sequenced in a study of cytomegalovirus exposure and HLA in healthy donors. Use of 60 Vbeta and 13 Jbeta primers characterized the PCR. Libraries were prepared by immunoSEQ multiplex PCR; TCRdb keeps only in-frame clonotypes and omits some of them. The sample records about 170,000 clones, 60% to 80% being singletons. The sequenced sample was PBMCs. Receptors originate from a female donor in good health and CMV-seronegative.

The rearrangement joins TRBV13 to TRBJ1-1; 12 nucleotides align to TRBD1. CDR3 length equals 15 residues. Losses at the gene ends were 0 bases for V and 5 bases for J; bases not matched to a gene: 1. Germline CDR1 reads PRHDT; CDR2 reads FYEKMQ (reference sequence). The CDR3 DNA reads as TGTGCCAGCAGCTTAGGGGGACAGGGGGCGACTGAAGCTTTCTTT. Its translation is CASSLGGQGATEAFF. Full variable domain (outside the CDR3, taken from reference TRBV13 and TRBJ1-1): AAGVIQSPRHLIKEKRETATLKCYPIPRHDTVYWYQQGPGQDPQFLISFYEKMQSDKGSIPDRFSAQQFSDYHSELNMSSLELGDSALYFCASSLGGQGATEAFFGQGTRLTVV.

The chain employs TRBV5-1 and TRBJ2-7; perhaps TRBD2 as D (6 bases). Trimming took 4 bases from V and 0 from J, leaving 11 bases between them. The length of the CDR3 is 14 residues. From germline, CDR1 is SGHRS and CDR2 YFSETQ. The CDR3 is CASSPRRDSYEQYF. As DNA, the CDR3 is TGCGCCAGCAGCCCACGGCGGGACTCCTACGAGCAGTACTTC.

V is TRBV6-5 and J is TRBJ2-7; 8 bases fit TRBD1. The CDR3 extends over 14 amino acids. Germline V lookup: CDR1 MNHEY, CDR2 SVGAGI. V lost 6 bases and J lost 2; bases outside the gene matches: 6. The CDR3 region has the DNA TGTGCCAGCAGGATGGACAGGGAAGCCTACGAGCAGTACTTC. Translated, it gives CASRMDREAYEQYF.

The rearrangement links TRBV7-2 to TRBJ1-2; 7 nucleotides agree with TRBD1. This CDR3 region has 12 residues. After removal of 5 bases from V and 7 bases from J, the junction contained 4 bases not matched to a gene. Germline lookup yields CDR1 SGHTA and CDR2 FQGNSA. CDR3 sequence: CASSETGIGYTF. In nucleotides, the CDR3 is TGTGCCAGCAGCGAGACAGGGATTGGCTACACCTTC.

V usage is TRBV5-6 and J usage is TRBJ1-2, with D perhaps TRBD1 (6 bases). Trimming pared 0 bases from V and 7 bases from J, leaving 13 bases between. Germline V lookup: CDR1 SGHDT, CDR2 YYEEEE. The CDR3 loop spans 14 amino acids. In nucleotides, the CDR3 is TGTGCCAGCAGCTTGGGACACAGGGCACTTGGCTACACCTTC. Translation gives CASSLGHRALGYTF. The whole variable domain, filled in from reference TRBV5-6 and TRBJ1-2, reads DAGVTQSPTHLIKTRGQQVTLRCSPKSGHDTVSWYQQALGQGPQFIFQYYEEEERQRGNFPDRFSGHQFPNYSSELNVNALLLGDSALYLCASSLGHRALGYTFGSGTRLTVV.

The rearrangement joins TRBV28 to TRBJ1-2, with 12 bases fitting TRBD1. The J segment lost 4 bases and the V segment lost 6 bases, leaving 9 bases of the junction unmatched. This CDR3 is built from 16 residues. Germline values: CDR1 MDHEN, CDR2 SYDVKM. The CDR3 DNA is TGTGCCAGCAGACCAGGGACAGGGGGCGATGTCTATGGCTACACCTTC. Protein product: CASRPGTGGDVYGYTF.

The chain recombines TRBV28 with TRBJ2-1, with 9 nucleotides matching TRBD1. The CDR3 covers 15 residues. The germline CDR1 and CDR2 sequences are MDHEN and SYDVKM. V lost 4 bases, J lost 7 bases, and 8 bases stayed unmatched. The chain's CDR3 is CASSSPGQGRNEQFF. DNA for the CDR3: TGTGCCAGCAGTTCGCCGGGACAGGGACGGAATGAGCAGTTCTTC.

The rearrangement joins TRBV7-2 to TRBJ1-1; 9 bases map to TRBD1. V gave up 4 bases and J gave up 5 bases; unmatched junction bases: 11. Germline CDR1 and CDR2: SGHTA and FQGNSA. CDR3 length: 16 amino acids. Here the CDR3 DNA reads TGTGCCAGCAGCTCACAGGGGGCCCCTTTGGGAACTGAAGCTTTCTTT. Protein: CASSSQGAPLGTEAFF.